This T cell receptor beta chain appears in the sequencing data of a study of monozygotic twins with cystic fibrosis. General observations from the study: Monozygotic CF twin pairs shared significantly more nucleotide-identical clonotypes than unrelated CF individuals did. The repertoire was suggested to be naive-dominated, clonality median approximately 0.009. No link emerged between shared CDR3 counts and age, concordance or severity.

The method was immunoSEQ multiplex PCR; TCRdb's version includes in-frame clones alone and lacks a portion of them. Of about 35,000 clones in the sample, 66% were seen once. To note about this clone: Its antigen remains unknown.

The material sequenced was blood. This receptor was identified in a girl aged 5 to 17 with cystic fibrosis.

CDR3 sequence: CASSKAGSRATQYF. For the CDR3, the DNA is TGTGCCAGCAGCAAAGCGGGTTCTCGGGCGACCCAGTACTTC. This rearrangement joins TRBV21-1 to TRBJ2-5. TRBV21-1 is marked as a pseudogene. This CDR3 region has 14 residues.